The rows below give T cell receptor beta chains drawn from one sample of a study of cytomegalovirus exposure and HLA in healthy donors. Assay used: immunoSEQ multiplex PCR; TCRdb lists only in-frame clones, some missing. The profile covers 200,000 to 250,000 clones, with about 77% appearing a single time and 1.8% taken by the ten largest. The sample consisted of PBMCs. Receptor source: a woman aged 25 to 39 in good health and CMV-seronegative. Each CDR3 is given with its conserved first and last residue.

V	J	length	CDR3
TRBV6-5	TRBJ2-7	13	CASSLISGSEQYF
TRBV18	TRBJ1-4	14	CASSPERVHEKLFF
TRBV19	TRBJ2-7	19	CASSPQVSRGGPLTYEQYF
TRBV6-1	TRBJ1-1	15	CASKAGAYMNTEAFF
TRBV11-3	TRBJ2-1	15	CASSSAEGLAHEQFF
TRBV5-1	TRBJ1-4	16	CASSLGQGSANEKLFF
TRBV5-6	TRBJ2-7	17	CASSLPRRGRAHYEQYF
TRBV19	TRBJ2-2	15	CASSIGGVGTGELFF
TRBV11-1	TRBJ2-1	16	CASSLGTRGGLNEQFF
TRBV18	TRBJ2-2	16	CASSPQRPGGTGELFF
TRBV5-4	TRBJ1-2	15	CASSLLTAPNYGYTF
TRBV5-4	TRBJ1-1	14	CASSPTVGNTEAFF
TRBV5-4	TRBJ1-4	14	CASSLAGQGEKLFF
TRBV11-3	TRBJ2-3	13	CASSLGGTDTQYF
TRBV30	TRBJ2-2	11	CAWGQGGEVFF
TRBV18	TRBJ1-5	14	CASSSGGLGQPQHF
TRBV6-1	TRBJ2-5	14	CASSLRGRQETQYF